These 8 T cell receptor beta chains share one sample of origin, sequenced in a study of memory CD4+ T cells and cytomegalovirus serostatus. The sort gate was single viable CD3+CD4+CD8-CD45RO+ cells for memory CD4+ T cells. Clones were sequenced by immunoSEQ multiplex PCR, and TCRdb holds only the in-frame ones, with some missing. The sample lists roughly 84,000 clones; over 80% were seen once. The material sequenced was memory CD4+ T cells from blood. These receptors all come from an adult in good health and CMV-seronegative.

The chain has TRBV7-2 and TRBJ2-6; 11 bases are shared with TRBD1. V trimming: 6 bases; J trimming: 0 bases; junction bases outside the gene matches: 7. Germline loops: CDR1 SGHTA, CDR2 FQGNSA. The CDR3 consists of 18 residues. The CDR3 bases are TGTGCCAGCAGTGAGTGGACAGGGGGCACCTCTGGGGCCAACGTCCTGACTTTC. This codes for CASSEWTGGTSGANVLTF.

The chain carries TRBV10-3 and TRBJ1-4, with TRBD1 identical over 12 bases. The CDR3 has 13 amino acids. The germline V gene has CDR1 ENHRY and CDR2 SYGVKD. The V and J ends lost 10 bases and 10 bases, in that order; junction bases with no gene match: 7. The DNA for the CDR3 is TGTGCCACCAGCGGGACAGGGGGCGGAAAACTGTTTTTT. Its protein product is CATSGTGGGKLFF.

This clone was picked up one time. This rearrangement joins TRBV28 to TRBJ1-4, with 7 bases identical to TRBD1. The CDR3 contains 15 residues. Trimming cost V 5 bases and J 8 bases; bases outside gene matches: 11. Looked up from germline, CDR1 is MDHEN and CDR2 is SYDVKM. CDR3 in DNA: TGTGCCAGCAGTCCTGGACAGGCCCAGGGAGAAAAACTGTTTTTT. This sequence encodes CASSPGQAQGEKLFF.

The chain has TRBV7-6 and TRBJ2-3, with a possible D match to TRBD1 (5 bases). The germline CDR1 and CDR2 sequences are SGHVS and FNYEAQ. The CDR3 length is 13 residues. V was shortened by 3 bases and J by 7 bases, with 11 bases between the two germline ends. The CDR3 sequence is CASSLGRHNTQYF. In DNA, the CDR3 is TGTGCCAGCAGCTTGGGGCGCCATAATACGCAGTATTTT. The variable domain in full, with the rest retrieved from reference TRBV7-6 and TRBJ2-3, is GAGVSQSPRYKVTKRGQDVALRCDPISGHVSLYWYRQALGQGPEFLTYFNYEAQQDKSGLPNDRFSAERPEGSISTLTIQRTEQRDSAMYRCASSLGRHNTQYFGPGTRLTVL.

The chain links TRBV7-8 to TRBJ2-4; D is possibly TRBD1 (6 bases). Trimming stripped 4 bases from V and 8 bases from J, with 12 bases between. Germline V gene sequence: CDR1 SGHVS, CDR2 FQNEAQ. CDR3 length: 13 amino acids. The CDR3 protein is CASSSPRGDIQYF. As DNA, the CDR3 is TGTGCCAGCAGCTCACCCAGGGGAGACATTCAGTACTTC.

This clone was recorded once. V usage is TRBV6-5 and J usage is TRBJ1-4; 7 bases map to TRBD1. This CDR3 comprises 15 residues. The V gene's germline CDR1 is MNHEY and CDR2 SVGAGI. V gave up 0 bases and J gave up 4 bases; unmatched junction bases: 2. The CDR3 sequence is CASSYSWDSNEKLFF. CDR3 sequence (DNA): TGTGCCAGCAGTTACTCATGGGACAGTAATGAAAAACTGTTTTTT.

The chain recombines TRBV6-6 with TRBJ2-1, with D perhaps given as TRBD1 or TRBD2 (5 bases each). V was trimmed by 7 bases and J by 4 bases, leaving 20 bases between them. The germline V gene has CDR1 MNHNY and CDR2 SVGAGI (reference sequence). The CDR3 is 16 residues long. DNA for the CDR3: TGTGCCAGCAAAAAACGGGGTCAGGGATCGTACAATGAGCAGTTCTTC. It yields the protein CASKKRGQGSYNEQFF.

This clone showed up just a few times. The rearrangement joins TRBV14 to TRBJ1-1, with 8 bases fitting TRBD1. The CDR3 consists of 16 residues. V trimming: 3 bases; J trimming: 6 bases; junction bases outside the gene matches: 12. Germline CDR1 and CDR2: SGHDN and FVKESK. For the CDR3, the DNA is TGTGCCAGCAGCCAGCGTACTGGACAGGGTATCCCTGAAGCTTTCTTT. This translates into CASSQRTGQGIPEAFF.